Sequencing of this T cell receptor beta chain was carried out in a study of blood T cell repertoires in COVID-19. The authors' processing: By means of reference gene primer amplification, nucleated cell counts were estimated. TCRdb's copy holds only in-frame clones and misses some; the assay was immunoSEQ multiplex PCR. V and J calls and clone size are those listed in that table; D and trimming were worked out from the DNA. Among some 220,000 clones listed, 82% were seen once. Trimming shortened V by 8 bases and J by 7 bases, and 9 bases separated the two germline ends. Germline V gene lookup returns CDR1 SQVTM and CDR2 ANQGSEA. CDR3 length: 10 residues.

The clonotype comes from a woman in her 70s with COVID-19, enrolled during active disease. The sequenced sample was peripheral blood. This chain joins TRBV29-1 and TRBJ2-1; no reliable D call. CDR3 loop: CSSRLNEQFF. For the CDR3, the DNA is TGCAGCTCCAGGCTTAATGAGCAGTTCTTC.